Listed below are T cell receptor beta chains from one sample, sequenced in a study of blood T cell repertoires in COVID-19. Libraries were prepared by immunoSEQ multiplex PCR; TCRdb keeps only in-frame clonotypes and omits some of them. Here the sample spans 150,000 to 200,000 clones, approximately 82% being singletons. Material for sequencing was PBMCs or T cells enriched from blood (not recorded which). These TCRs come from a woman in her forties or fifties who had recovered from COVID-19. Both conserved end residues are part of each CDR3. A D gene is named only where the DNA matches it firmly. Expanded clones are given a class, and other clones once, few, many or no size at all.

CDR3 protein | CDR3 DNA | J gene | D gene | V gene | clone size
CASSLLSGTGRNQPQHF | TGTGCCAGCAGCTTGCTCTCCGGGACAGGGCGCAATCAGCCCCAGCATTTT | TRBJ1-5 | TRBD1 | TRBV5-8 | NA
CASSLWTGGSPTDTQYF | TGTGCCAGCAGCTTATGGACAGGGGGTTCCCCCACAGATACGCAGTATTTT | TRBJ2-3 | TRBD1 | TRBV7-6 | NA
CASSVAGGTDTQYF | TGCGCCAGCAGTGTAGCAGGGGGCACAGATACGCAGTATTTT | TRBJ2-3 | NA | TRBV5-1 | NA
CASSSNYEQYF | TGTGCCAGCAGCTCTAACTACGAGCAGTACTTC | TRBJ2-7 | NA | TRBV27 | many
CASSLEFGQTNQPQHF | TGTGCCAGCAGCTTGGAGTTCGGACAGACAAATCAGCCCCAGCATTTT | TRBJ1-5 | NA | TRBV5-8 | NA
CASSQARQELAKNIQYF | TGCGCCAGCAGCCAGGCAAGACAGGAGCTAGCCAAAAACATTCAGTACTTC | TRBJ2-4 | NA | TRBV4-1 | NA
CASNEGENIQYF | TGTGCCAGCAATGAGGGAGAGAACATTCAGTACTTC | TRBJ2-4 | NA | TRBV28 | NA
CASADRGRSEKLFF | TGTGCCAGCGCAGACAGGGGGCGATCGGAAAAACTGTTTTTT | TRBJ1-4 | TRBD1 | TRBV7-2 | NA
CASSPPSRANGVHGYTF | TGTGCCAGCTCACCACCGTCCAGGGCTAACGGTGTTCATGGCTACACCTTC | TRBJ1-2 | NA | TRBV18 | NA
CASSPVGPAGELFF | TGTGCCAGCTCACCAGTGGGCCCGGCCGGGGAGCTGTTTTTT | TRBJ2-2 | NA | TRBV18 | NA
CASSYQELGAGWQPQHF | TGTGCCAGCAGTTACCAGGAGTTGGGGGCGGGTTGGCAGCCCCAGCATTTT | TRBJ1-5 | NA | TRBV28 | NA
CASNPSGSEKTQYF | TGTGCCAGCAACCCGAGCGGGAGTGAGAAGACCCAGTACTTC | TRBJ2-5 | TRBD2 | TRBV6-2/TRBV6-3 | NA
CASTIVGEGRETQYF | TGTGCCAGCACCATCGTGGGGGAGGGCCGGGAGACCCAGTACTTC | TRBJ2-5 | TRBD2 | TRBV7-2 | NA
CASSPIPLLSGRAYNEQFF | TGTGCCAGCAGTCCCATCCCTTTACTGAGCGGGAGGGCCTACAATGAGCAGTTCTTC | TRBJ2-1 | TRBD2 | TRBV6-2/TRBV6-3 | NA
CASSLAPSNYGYTF | TGCGCCAGCAGCTTGGCCCCGAGTAACTATGGCTACACCTTC | TRBJ1-2 | NA | TRBV5-1 | NA
CASSPLGGLAYEQYF | TGTGCCAGCTCACCACTGGGGGGACTAGCCTACGAGCAGTACTTC | TRBJ2-7 | TRBD2 | TRBV18 | NA
CASSSYQGTYEQYF | TGTGCCAGCAGCTCCTACCAGGGGACCTACGAGCAGTACTTC | TRBJ2-7 | NA | TRBV7-2 | NA
CASTFSGGDGYTF | TGTGCCAGCACGTTTTCAGGGGGCGATGGCTACACCTTC | TRBJ1-2 | TRBD1 | TRBV6-5 | NA
CASRNPPAALAGDDYNEQFF | TGTGCCAGCAGGAACCCCCCCGCGGCGCTAGCGGGAGACGACTACAATGAGCAGTTCTTC | TRBJ2-1 | TRBD2 | TRBV2 | once
CSAYGNTEAFF | TGCAGTGCTTACGGGAACACTGAAGCTTTCTTT | TRBJ1-1 | NA | TRBV20-1 | few
CASSGQLNEQFF | TGTGCCAGCAGCGGACAGCTCAATGAGCAGTTCTTC | TRBJ2-1 | NA | TRBV4-2 | once
CASRPPGLAGAGEQFF | TGTGCCAGCAGACCCCCGGGACTAGCGGGAGCTGGTGAGCAGTTCTTC | TRBJ2-1 | TRBD2 | TRBV11-2 | NA
CASSGTSGPSTDTQYF | TGTGCCAGTAGTGGGACTAGCGGCCCTAGCACAGATACGCAGTATTTT | TRBJ2-3 | TRBD2 | TRBV19 | NA
CASSDFYEQYF | TGTGCCAGCAGTGACTTCTACGAGCAGTACTTC | TRBJ2-7 | NA | TRBV25-1 | NA
CASSSRQGTYEQYF | TGTGCCAGCAGCTCCCGACAGGGGACCTACGAGCAGTACTTC | TRBJ2-7 | TRBD1 | TRBV5-4 | NA
CASSWTTEGTGELFF | TGTGCCAGCAGCTGGACTACCGAAGGGACCGGGGAGCTGTTTTTT | TRBJ2-2 | NA | TRBV7-6 | NA
CASSHLVGEGLKYGYTF | TGTGCCAGCAGCCACCTCGTCGGGGAGGGCCTGAAGTATGGCTACACCTTC | TRBJ1-2 | NA | TRBV3-1/TRBV3-2 | few
CASSQGPGSGNTIYF | TGTGCCAGCAGCCAAGGCCCAGGCTCTGGAAACACCATATATTTT | TRBJ1-3 | NA | TRBV3-1/TRBV3-2 | NA
CASSYSGTAYEQYF | TGTGCCAGCAGTTACTCAGGGACAGCCTACGAGCAGTACTTC | TRBJ2-7 | TRBD1 | TRBV6-5 | once
CATSLGGTASGYTF | TGTGCCACCTCATTAGGGGGAACAGCCTCTGGCTACACCTTC | TRBJ1-2 | NA | TRBV28 | NA
CASSQGGRRANYGYTF | TGTGCCAGCAGCCAAGGAGGGAGGCGGGCTAACTATGGCTACACCTTC | TRBJ1-2 | NA | TRBV28 | few
CASSQDPTSGKNNEQFF | TGCGCCAGCAGCCAAGATCCTACTAGCGGGAAGAACAATGAGCAGTTCTTC | TRBJ2-1 | TRBD2 | TRBV4-1 | NA
CASSLRGLSYEQYF | TGTGCCAGCAGTTTGCGGGGGCTCTCCTACGAGCAGTACTTC | TRBJ2-7 | NA | TRBV28 | NA
CASSTGLYSNQPQHF | TGTGCCAGTAGTACAGGACTGTATAGCAATCAGCCCCAGCATTTT | TRBJ1-5 | NA | TRBV19 | NA
CASSPGGQGGYGYTF | TGTGCCAGCAGCCCGGGCGGACAGGGAGGCTATGGCTACACCTTC | TRBJ1-2 | TRBD1 | TRBV7-2 | NA
CASSPTSGGYYEQYF | TGCGCCAGCAGCCCTACTAGCGGGGGGTACTACGAGCAGTACTTC | TRBJ2-7 | TRBD2 | TRBV4-1 | NA
CASRPPGLNYEQYF | TGTGCCAGCAGACCTCCGGGACTAAACTACGAGCAGTACTTC | TRBJ2-7 | TRBD2 | TRBV5-4 | NA
CATSDLGLAGYTGELFF | TGTGCCACCAGTGACCTGGGACTAGCGGGCTATACCGGGGAGCTGTTTTTT | TRBJ2-2 | TRBD2 | TRBV24-1 | NA
CAWSGLASYEQYF | TGTGCCTGGAGTGGACTAGCGTCCTACGAGCAGTACTTC | TRBJ2-7 | TRBD2 | TRBV30 | NA
CASSTTGTSNTEAFF | TGCGCCAGCAGCACGACAGGGACATCGAACACTGAAGCTTTCTTT | TRBJ1-1 | TRBD1 | TRBV5-1 | NA
CASSPSSGSIGPYEQYF | TGTGCCAGCAGTCCCTCTAGCGGGAGTATAGGACCCTACGAGCAGTACTTC | TRBJ2-7 | TRBD2 | TRBV5-4 | NA